One and the same sample provided the 8 T cell receptor beta chains below, sequenced in a study of CD8+ T cells in alopecia areata (dated by TCRdb to between 2017 and 2018). Explained via the paper, the time point label denotes: baseline before oral tofacitinib. Library prep was done by the immunoSEQ multiplex PCR assay. For TCR sequencing, RNA was extracted from every sample and reverse transcribed into cDNA to serve as template. TCRdb's version of the immuneACCESS table is confined to in-frame rearrangements and falls short of the full clone set. An unresolved V gene accounts for under half of the shortfall where checked; the remainder is of unknown origin. This sample holds some 120,000 clones; roughly three fifths were observed only once. The ten biggest clones cover 4.5% of the sample. The input for sequencing was CD4+ T cells sorted from blood, taken at week 0. The receptors were sampled from a human donor with alopecia areata.

The V gene is TRBV11-1, the J gene TRBJ2-7, with D tentatively TRBD2 (6 bases). This CDR3 contains 15 residues. The V end was cut by 4 bases, the J end by 2 bases, with 15 bases between. Germline CDR1 reads SGHAT; CDR2 reads FQDESV (reference sequence). CDR3 amino acids: CASSSGGGGTYEQYF. The DNA of the CDR3 is TGTGCCAGCAGCTCAGGTGGCGGAGGGACCTACGAGCAGTACTTC. The whole variable domain, remainder taken from reference TRBV11-1 and TRBJ2-7, is EAEVAQSPRYKITEKSQAVAFWCDPISGHATLYWYRQILGQGPELLVQFQDESVVDDSQLPKDRFSAERLKGVDSTLKIQPAELGDSAMYLCASSSGGGGTYEQYFGPGTRLTVT.

The chain uses TRBV10-3 and TRBJ1-2; D is unresolved. Trimming removed 4 bases at V and 7 bases at J, with 19 bases between. The CDR3 sequence is 15 residues long. Germline V lookup: CDR1 ENHRY, CDR2 SYGVKD. The CDR3 DNA follows: TGTGCCATCAGTGTGGAACCGTTAGGGTTTGGTGGCTACACCTTC. Protein sequence: CAISVEPLGFGGYTF.

The V gene is TRBV4-2, the J gene TRBJ1-6; the D is unclear. This CDR3 comprises 15 residues. CDR1 is LGHNA, CDR2 YNFKEQ, per germline. V was shortened by 0 bases and J by 7 bases, with 10 bases between the two germline ends. DNA for the CDR3: TGTGCCAGCAGCCAAGATCCGGTTGGCAATTCACCCCTCCACTTT. Translated, it gives CASSQDPVGNSPLHF.

The rearrangement joins TRBV7-9 to TRBJ1-5; D remains ambiguous. This CDR3 spans 13 amino acids. CDR1 and CDR2 from the germline V gene are SEHNR and FQNEAQ (reference sequence). Trimming pared 5 bases from V and 0 bases from J, leaving 5 bases between. CDR3 sequence (DNA): TGTGCCAGCAGCGTCCGTAGCAATCAGCCCCAGCATTTT. Translation gives CASSVRSNQPQHF.

The chain employs TRBV30 and TRBJ2-6; D gene unclear. This CDR3 contains 16 residues. Per the germline V gene, CDR1 is GTSNPN and CDR2 is SVGIG (reference sequence). Between the trimmed V and J ends, which lost 0 bases and 0 bases, there was a span of 9 bases. CDR3: CAWSVEMVSGANVLTF. The CDR3 DNA sequence: TGTGCCTGGAGTGTAGAAATGGTCTCTGGGGCCAACGTCCTGACTTTC. The complete variable domain, with remaining parts taken from reference TRBV30 and TRBJ2-6, reads SQTIHQWPATLVQPVGSPLSLECTVEGTSNPNLYWYRQAAGRGLQLLFYSVGIGQISSEVPQNLSASRPQDRQFILSSKKLLLSDSGFYLCAWSVEMVSGANVLTFGAGSRLTVL.

The chain links TRBV4-2 to TRBJ2-7; maybe TRBD1 (7 bases). Trimming shortened V by 0 bases and J by 3 bases, and 15 bases separated the two germline ends. The CDR3 runs 16 residues. Germline CDR1 LGHNA, CDR2 YNFKEQ. CDR3 loop: CASSQEFRQGGYEQYF. CDR3 DNA: TGTGCCAGCAGCCAAGAGTTCCGGCAGGGGGGCTACGAGCAGTACTTC.

This clone was observed a few times. The genes are TRBV7-2 and TRBJ1-5, with D tentatively TRBD1 (6 bases). Trimming removed 5 bases from V and 6 bases from J, with 17 bases in between. The CDR3 sequence is 15 residues long. Germline assignment: CDR1 SGHTA and CDR2 FQGNSA. CDR3 region: CASSPHYREAQPQHF. The CDR3, as DNA: TGTGCCAGCAGCCCACATTACAGGGAGGCTCAGCCCCAGCATTTT. Combining the CDR3 with reference TRBV7-2 and TRBJ1-5 gives the whole variable domain GAGVSQSPSNKVTEKGKDVELRCDPISGHTALYWYRQSLGQGLEFLIYFQGNSAPDKSGLPSDRFSAERTGGSVSTLTIQRTQQEDSAVYLCASSPHYREAQPQHFGDGTRLSIL.

The rearrangement links TRBV19 to TRBJ1-2; D call uncertain. This CDR3 is 15 amino acids long. Per germline, CDR1 LNHDA and CDR2 SQIVND (reference sequence). V lost 9 bases, J lost 2 bases, and 19 bases lay in between. The DNA of the CDR3 is TGTGCCAGCCGTTTAGAGGGAGAAGGGAACTATGGCTACACCTTC. Protein sequence: CASRLEGEGNYGYTF.